These 20 T cell receptor beta chains were sequenced from one sample in a study of blood T cell repertoires in COVID-19. The repertoire was sequenced with immunoSEQ multiplex PCR; TCRdb's copy has only in-frame clones and lacks some. The sample lists 350,000 to 400,000 clones, 80% to 90% occurring once. The source material was PBMCs or T cells enriched from blood (not recorded which). Receptors originate from a young man who had recovered from COVID-19.

The rearrangement links TRBV10-2 to TRBJ2-7; 7 positions match TRBD1. Germline V gene data show CDR1 as WSHSY and CDR2 as SAAADI. J gave up 0 bases and V 2 bases, and 1 base lay outside the gene matches. The CDR3 covers 14 residues. This chain's CDR3 is CASSEDRASYEQYF. The CDR3 nucleotides read TGCGCCAGCAGTGAGGACAGGGCCTCCTACGAGCAGTACTTC.

The CDR3 here is CASSFWGVGNQPQHF. The CDR3 DNA follows: TGTGCCAGCAGTTTCTGGGGAGTCGGCAATCAGCCCCAGCATTTT. The chain uses TRBV5-6 and TRBJ1-5; D unresolved. Germline values: CDR1 SGHDT, CDR2 YYEEEE. The CDR3 covers 15 residues. V shed 5 bases and J shed 2 bases, with 14 bases lying between them.

This clone was observed once. The rearrangement links TRBV18 to TRBJ1-3; D uncertain. The CDR3 consists of 15 residues. Germline CDR1 is KGHSH and CDR2 is LQKENI. V shed 8 bases and J shed 0 bases, with 14 bases lying between them. CDR3 nucleotide sequence: TGTGCCAGCACTCACGTCCCAGGCTCTGGAAACACCATATATTTT. This sequence encodes CASTHVPGSGNTIYF.

The CDR3 region has the DNA TGCGCCAGCAGTGACAACGGCCCCCCAGGGGCTTTCTTT. This encodes CASSDNGPPGAFF. This chain connects TRBV10-1 to TRBJ1-1; perhaps TRBD1 as D (5 bases). Germline V gene sequence: CDR1 WNHNN, CDR2 SYGVQD (reference sequence). This CDR3 is built from 13 residues. The V end was cut by 3 bases, the J end by 11 bases, with 16 bases between.

The rearrangement uses TRBV9 and TRBJ2-5; possibly TRBD1 for D (5 bases). The ends were cut back, 0 bases at V and 4 bases at J, with 16 bases in the middle. This CDR3 contains 16 residues. CDR1 SGDLS and CDR2 YYNGEE come from the germline V gene. CDR3 in DNA: TGTGCCAGCAGCGTAGGAGGCCAGGGTAGATCAGAGACCCAGTACTTC. This sequence encodes CASSVGGQGRSETQYF.

This clone came up a few times. The chain combines TRBV11-3 with TRBJ2-1; TRBD2 aligns across 12 bases. CDR1 SGHNT and CDR2 YENEEA come from the germline V gene. The V gene end was trimmed by 0 bases and the J gene end by 8 bases; junction bases not matched to a gene: 2. This CDR3 comprises 15 residues. Here the CDR3 DNA reads TGTGCCAGCAGCTTAGAGGGGACTAGCGGGTATGAGCAGTTCTTC. It yields the protein CASSLEGTSGYEQFF.

The rearrangement joins TRBV20-1 to TRBJ1-1; TRBD1 matches at 7 bases. With V trimmed by 3 bases and J by 3 bases, 4 bases remained unmatched. This CDR3 spans 13 amino acids. Per the germline V gene, CDR1 is DFQATT and CDR2 is SNEGSKA (reference sequence). The CDR3 DNA reads TGCAGTGCTAGTGGCGACAGGGACACTGAAGCTTTCTTT. Protein sequence: CSASGDRDTEAFF.

V gene TRBV25-1 combines with J gene TRBJ2-7; D is uncertain. Germline CDR1 MGHDK, CDR2 SYGVNS. The CDR3 has 14 residues. Trimming pared 1 base from V and 2 bases from J, leaving 9 bases between. CDR3 DNA sequence: TGTGCCAGCAGTGAATTTGAGAGGACCTACGAGCAGTACTTC. Translation gives CASSEFERTYEQYF.

This chain joins TRBV30 and TRBJ2-2; D gene unclear. The CDR3 loop spans 13 amino acids. Germline lookup yields CDR1 GTSNPN and CDR2 SVGIG (reference sequence). V lost 1 base and J lost 6, with 9 bases in between. The chain's CDR3 is CAWSALTPGELFF. CDR3 coding DNA: TGTGCCTGGAGTGCGCTGACACCCGGGGAGCTGTTTTTT.

The sample holds a few counts of this clone. The chain couples TRBV6-5 to TRBJ1-2; TRBD1 agrees at 11 bases. Germline V gene data show CDR1 as MNHEY and CDR2 as SVGAGI. The CDR3 is made up of 14 amino acids. The trim removed 8 bases at V and 5 bases at J, leaving 7 bases unmatched. CDR3 residues: CASGHGTGGYGYTF. In DNA, the CDR3 is TGTGCCAGCGGACACGGGACAGGGGGATATGGCTACACCTTC.

The chain recombines TRBV2 with TRBJ1-2, with 8 positions matching TRBD1. V lost 6 bases, J lost 8 bases, and 5 bases stayed unmatched. The germline CDR1 and CDR2 sequences are SNHLY and FYNNEI. The CDR3 totals 12 residues. The CDR3 loop is CASRTGARGYTF. The CDR3 nucleotides are TGTGCCAGCAGGACAGGGGCTCGCGGCTACACCTTC.

This clone has a single count. The chain couples TRBV7-9 to TRBJ2-1; possibly TRBD2 for D (6 bases). V lost 10 bases, J lost 8 bases, and 21 bases lay in between. Germline CDR1 is SEHNR and CDR2 is FQNEAQ (reference sequence). CDR3 length equals 14 residues. CDR3 loop: CANGRAGFGDEQFF. The CDR3 DNA follows: TGTGCCAACGGGCGGGCGGGGTTCGGCGATGAGCAGTTCTTC. Variable domain in full (rest from reference TRBV7-9 and TRBJ2-1): DTGVSQNPRHKITKRGQNVTFRCDPISEHNRLYWYRQTLGQGPEFLTYFQNEAQLEKSRLLSDRFSAERPKGSFSTLEIQRTEQGDSAMYLCANGRAGFGDEQFFGPGTRLTVL.

The V call is TRBV5-1, the J call TRBJ1-6; D is uncertain. The germline gives CDR1 SGHRS, CDR2 YFSETQ. Trimming cost V 5 bases and J 9 bases, with 21 bases left between them. The CDR3 is 16 amino acids. The CDR3 region has the DNA TGCGCCAGCAGATCCGGGGTCGCCCAAGGAGGTTCACCCCTCCACTTT. It yields the protein CASRSGVAQGGSPLHF.

The chain combines TRBV7-9 with TRBJ1-3; D unresolved. The CDR3 has 19 residues. Germline V gene sequence: CDR1 SEHNR, CDR2 FQNEAQ (reference sequence). The V end was cut by 2 bases, the J end by 11 bases, with 31 bases between. CDR3 sequence: CASSLFWTDGSGLYRPIYF. CDR3 nucleotides: TGTGCCAGCAGCTTATTTTGGACTGATGGCAGTGGGCTTTATCGGCCCATATATTTT.

This chain connects TRBV27 to TRBJ2-7, with TRBD1 as a possible D gene (6 bases). Germline CDR1 and CDR2: MNHEY and SMNVEV (reference sequence). With 0 bases removed from V and 3 bases from J, the gap between germline ends came to 9 bases. The CDR3 has 14 amino acids. In DNA, the CDR3 is TGTGCCAGCAGTTTATCCCCAGGGGTCTACGAGCAGTACTTC. It translates to CASSLSPGVYEQYF.

The J gene is TRBJ2-1, the V gene TRBV18; 10 nucleotides match TRBD2. Trimming took 5 bases from V and 7 from J; bases not matched to a gene: 11. Germline CDR1 KGHSH, CDR2 LQKENI. This CDR3 has 16 residues. The DNA of the CDR3 is TGTGCCAGCTCATTTTCCGGGACTAGCGATAGTAATGAGCAGTTCTTC. Its translation is CASSFSGTSDSNEQFF.

This rearrangement joins TRBV7-6 to TRBJ1-6, with D perhaps matching TRBD1 (5 bases). V lost 2 bases to trimming and J lost 0 bases, with 14 bases between them. In germline, CDR1 is SGHVS, CDR2 FNYEAQ. The CDR3 sequence is 18 residues long. The CDR3 sequence is CASSLSHRDSSYNSPLHF. The CDR3 bases are TGTGCCAGCAGCTTATCCCACCGAGACAGCTCCTATAATTCACCCCTCCACTTT. Filled out from reference TRBV7-6 and TRBJ1-6, the complete variable domain reads GAGVSQSPRYKVTKRGQDVALRCDPISGHVSLYWYRQALGQGPEFLTYFNYEAQQDKSGLPNDRFSAERPEGSISTLTIQRTEQRDSAMYRCASSLSHRDSSYNSPLHFGNGTRLTVT.

The chain couples TRBV5-1 to TRBJ1-1; D gene ambiguous. Trimming removed 4 bases at V and 3 bases at J, with 7 bases between. Germline-derived CDR1 and CDR2 are SGHRS and YFSETQ. CDR3 length: 12 residues. The chain's CDR3 is CASSPGYTEAFF. As DNA, the CDR3 is TGCGCCAGCAGCCCAGGTTACACTGAAGCTTTCTTT.

V is TRBV7-2 and J is TRBJ2-7, with 8 bases aligning to TRBD1. The CDR3 totals 14 residues. Losses at the gene ends were 4 bases for V and 1 base for J; bases not matched to a gene: 3. CDR1 and CDR2 (germline): SGHTA, FQGNSA. The CDR3 DNA follows: TGTGCCAGCAGCTCCAGACAGGGGTCCTACGAGCAGTACTTC. Translated: CASSSRQGSYEQYF.

This clone was observed a handful of times. CDR3: CASSQAENPGLRANVLTF. In DNA form, the CDR3 reads TGTGCCAGCAGCCAAGCGGAAAACCCAGGGCTCCGGGCCAACGTCCTGACTTTC. The chain combines TRBV3-1 (or the pseudogene TRBV3-2) with TRBJ2-6; a possible D gene is TRBD1 (5 bases). CDR3 length: 18 amino acids. V lost 1 base and J lost 5, with 18 bases in between. Germline-derived CDR1 and CDR2 are LGHDT and YNNKEL (reference sequence).